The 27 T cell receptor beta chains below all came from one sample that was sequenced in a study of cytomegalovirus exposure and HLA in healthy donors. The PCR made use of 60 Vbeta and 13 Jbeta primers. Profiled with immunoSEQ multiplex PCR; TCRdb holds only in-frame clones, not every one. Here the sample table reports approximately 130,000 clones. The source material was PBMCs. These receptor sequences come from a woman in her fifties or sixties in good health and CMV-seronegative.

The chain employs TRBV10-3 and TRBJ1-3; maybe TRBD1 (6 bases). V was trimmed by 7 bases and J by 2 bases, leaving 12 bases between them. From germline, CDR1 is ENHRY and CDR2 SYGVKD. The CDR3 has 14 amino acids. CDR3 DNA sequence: TGTGCCATCAAACCAGGGGTGGCTGGAAACACCATATATTTT. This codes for CAIKPGVAGNTIYF.

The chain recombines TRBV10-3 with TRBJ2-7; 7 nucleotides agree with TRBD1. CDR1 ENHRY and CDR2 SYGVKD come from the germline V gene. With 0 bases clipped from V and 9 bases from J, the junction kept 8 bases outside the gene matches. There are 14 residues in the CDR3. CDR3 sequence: CAISESRGGAGQYF. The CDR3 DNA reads TGTGCCATCAGTGAGTCTCGAGGGGGCGCAGGGCAGTACTTC.

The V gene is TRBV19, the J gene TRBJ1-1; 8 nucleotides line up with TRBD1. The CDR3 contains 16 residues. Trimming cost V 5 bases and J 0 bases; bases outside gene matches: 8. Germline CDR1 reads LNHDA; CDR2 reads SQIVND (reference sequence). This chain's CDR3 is CASSPPRGLLNTEAFF. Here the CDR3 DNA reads TGTGCCAGTAGTCCCCCCAGGGGGCTTCTGAACACTGAAGCTTTCTTT.

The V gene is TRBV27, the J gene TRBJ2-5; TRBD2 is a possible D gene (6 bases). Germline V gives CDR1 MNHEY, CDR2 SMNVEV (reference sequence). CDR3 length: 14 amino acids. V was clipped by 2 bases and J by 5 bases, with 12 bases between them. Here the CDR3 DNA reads TGTGCCAGCAGTTTAGGGGGGTATATGGAGACCCAGTACTTC. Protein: CASSLGGYMETQYF.

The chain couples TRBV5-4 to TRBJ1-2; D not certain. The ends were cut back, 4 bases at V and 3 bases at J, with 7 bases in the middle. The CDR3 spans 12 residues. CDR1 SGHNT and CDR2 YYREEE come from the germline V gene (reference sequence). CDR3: CASSPSDYGYTF. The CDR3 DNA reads TGTGCCAGCAGCCCTTCGGACTATGGCTACACCTTC.

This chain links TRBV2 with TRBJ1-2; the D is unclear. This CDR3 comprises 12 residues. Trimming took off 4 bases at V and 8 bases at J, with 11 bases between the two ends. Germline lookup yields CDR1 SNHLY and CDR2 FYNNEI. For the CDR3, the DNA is TGTGCCAGCAGTGTCGAGTTGCTCGGCTACACCTTC. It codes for CASSVELLGYTF.

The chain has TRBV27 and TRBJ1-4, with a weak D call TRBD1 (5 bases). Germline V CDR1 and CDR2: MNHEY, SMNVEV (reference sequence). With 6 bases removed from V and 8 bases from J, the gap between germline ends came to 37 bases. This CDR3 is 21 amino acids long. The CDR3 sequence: CASSPLTPGLSTLFGYEKLFF. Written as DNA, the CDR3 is TGTGCCAGCAGCCCCCTAACTCCGGGACTCTCGACGCTGTTTGGTTACGAAAAACTGTTTTTT.

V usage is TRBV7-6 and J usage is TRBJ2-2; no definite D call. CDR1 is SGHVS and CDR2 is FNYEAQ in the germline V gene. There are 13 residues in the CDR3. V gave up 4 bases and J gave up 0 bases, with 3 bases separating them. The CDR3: CASSSTNTGELFF. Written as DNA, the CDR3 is TGTGCCAGCAGCTCAACGAACACCGGGGAGCTGTTTTTT.

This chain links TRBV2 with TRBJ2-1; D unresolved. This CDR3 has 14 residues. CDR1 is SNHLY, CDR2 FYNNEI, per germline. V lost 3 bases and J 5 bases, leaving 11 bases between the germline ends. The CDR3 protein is CASSDRVVNNEQFF. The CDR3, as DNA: TGTGCCAGCAGTGATCGGGTGGTCAACAATGAGCAGTTCTTC. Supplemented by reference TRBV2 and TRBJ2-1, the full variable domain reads EPEVTQTPSHQVTQMGQEVILRCVPISNHLYFYWYRQILGQKVEFLVSFYNNEISEKSEIFDDQFSVERPDGSNFTLKIRSTKLEDSAMYFCASSDRVVNNEQFFGPGTRLTVL.

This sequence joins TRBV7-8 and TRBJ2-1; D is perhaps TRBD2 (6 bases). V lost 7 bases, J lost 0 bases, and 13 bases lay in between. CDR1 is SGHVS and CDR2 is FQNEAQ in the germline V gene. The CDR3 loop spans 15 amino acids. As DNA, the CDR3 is TGTGCCAGCAACAACGGGGGAAGCTCCTACAATGAGCAGTTCTTC. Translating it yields CASNNGGSSYNEQFF.

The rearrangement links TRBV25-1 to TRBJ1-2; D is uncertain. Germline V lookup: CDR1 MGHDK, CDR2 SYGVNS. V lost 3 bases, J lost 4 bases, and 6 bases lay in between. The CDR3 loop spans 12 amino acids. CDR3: CASSEFSYGYTF. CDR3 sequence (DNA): TGTGCCAGCAGTGAGTTCTCCTATGGCTACACCTTC.

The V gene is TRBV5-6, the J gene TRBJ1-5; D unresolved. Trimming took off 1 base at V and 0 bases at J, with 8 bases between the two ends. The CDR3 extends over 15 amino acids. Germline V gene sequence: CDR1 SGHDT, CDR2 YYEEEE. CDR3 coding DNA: TGTGCCAGCAGCTTGTCCGTTTTTAGCAATCAGCCCCAGCATTTT. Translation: CASSLSVFSNQPQHF.

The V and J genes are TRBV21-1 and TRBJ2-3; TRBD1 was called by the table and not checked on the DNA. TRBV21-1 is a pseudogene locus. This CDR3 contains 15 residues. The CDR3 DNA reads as TGTGCCAGCCCCCTGGGGGACAGGCAGGCAGATACGCAGTATTTT. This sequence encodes CASPLGDRQADTQYF.

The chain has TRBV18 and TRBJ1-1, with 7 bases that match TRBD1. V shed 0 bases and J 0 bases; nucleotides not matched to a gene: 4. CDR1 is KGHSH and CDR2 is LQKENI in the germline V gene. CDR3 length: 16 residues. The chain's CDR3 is CASSPPMGTVNTEAFF. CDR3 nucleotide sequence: TGTGCCAGCTCACCACCGATGGGGACAGTGAACACTGAAGCTTTCTTT. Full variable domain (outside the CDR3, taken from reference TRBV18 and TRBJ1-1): NAGVMQNPRHLVRRRGQEARLRCSPMKGHSHVYWYRQLPEEGLKFMVYLQKENIIDESGMPKERFSAEFPKEGPSILRIQQVVRGDSAAYFCASSPPMGTVNTEAFFGQGTRLTVV.

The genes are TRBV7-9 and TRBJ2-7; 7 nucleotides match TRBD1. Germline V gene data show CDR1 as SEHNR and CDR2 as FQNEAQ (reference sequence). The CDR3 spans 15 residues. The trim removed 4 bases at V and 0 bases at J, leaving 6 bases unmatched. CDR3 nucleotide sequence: TGTGCCAGCAGCTCGACAGGGACAAGCTCCTACGAGCAGTACTTC. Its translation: CASSSTGTSSYEQYF.

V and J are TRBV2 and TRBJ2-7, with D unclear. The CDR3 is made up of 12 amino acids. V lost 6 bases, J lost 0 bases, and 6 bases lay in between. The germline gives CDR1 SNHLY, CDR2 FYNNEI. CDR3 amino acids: CASSRSSYEQYF. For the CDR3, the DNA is TGTGCCAGCAGCCGTAGCTCCTACGAGCAGTACTTC.

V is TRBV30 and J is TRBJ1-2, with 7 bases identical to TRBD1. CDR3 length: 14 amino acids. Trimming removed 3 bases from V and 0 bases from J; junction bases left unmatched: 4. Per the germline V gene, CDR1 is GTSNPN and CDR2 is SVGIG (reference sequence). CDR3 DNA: TGTGCCTGGAGCCGGGACAGCCCTAACTATGGCTACACCTTC. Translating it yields CAWSRDSPNYGYTF.

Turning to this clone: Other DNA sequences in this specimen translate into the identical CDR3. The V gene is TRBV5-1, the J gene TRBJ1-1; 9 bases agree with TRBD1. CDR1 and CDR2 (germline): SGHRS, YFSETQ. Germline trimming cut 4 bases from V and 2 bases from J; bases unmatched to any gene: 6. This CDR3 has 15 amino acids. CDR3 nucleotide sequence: TGCGCCAGCAGCCCCCGACAGGGGGTAAACACTGAAGCTTTCTTT. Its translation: CASSPRQGVNTEAFF.

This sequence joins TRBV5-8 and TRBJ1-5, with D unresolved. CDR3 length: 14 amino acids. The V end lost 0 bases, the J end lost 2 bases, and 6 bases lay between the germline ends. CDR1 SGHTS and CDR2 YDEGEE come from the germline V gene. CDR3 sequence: CASSLGLRNQPQHF. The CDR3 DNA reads TGTGCCAGCAGCTTGGGACTGCGCAATCAGCCCCAGCATTTT.

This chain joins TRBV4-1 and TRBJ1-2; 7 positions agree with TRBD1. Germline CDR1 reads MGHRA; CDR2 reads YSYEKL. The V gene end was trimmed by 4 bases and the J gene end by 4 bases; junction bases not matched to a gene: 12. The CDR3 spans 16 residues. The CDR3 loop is CASSPETGTVSYGYTF. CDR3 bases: TGCGCCAGCAGCCCCGAGACAGGGACGGTTAGCTATGGCTACACCTTC.

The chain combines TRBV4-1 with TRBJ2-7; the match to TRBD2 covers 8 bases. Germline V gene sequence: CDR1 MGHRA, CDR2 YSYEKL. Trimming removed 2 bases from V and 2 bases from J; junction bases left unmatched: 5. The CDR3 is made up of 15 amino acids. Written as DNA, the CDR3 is TGCGCCAGCAGCCAAACTAGCGGTCGAGCCTACGAGCAGTACTTC. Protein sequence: CASSQTSGRAYEQYF.

CDR3 nucleotide sequence: TGTGCCAGCAGCTCATCTCGGACTAGCGGCACCTACGAGCAGTACTTC. This encodes CASSSSRTSGTYEQYF. The genes are TRBV7-3 and TRBJ2-7; 10 positions match TRBD2. Trimming took 4 bases from V and 2 from J; bases not matched to a gene: 8. This CDR3 is 16 amino acids long. The germline V gene encodes CDR1 SGHTA and CDR2 FQGTGA. The full variable domain, rest sourced from reference TRBV7-3 and TRBJ2-7, is GAGVSQTPSNKVTEKGKYVELRCDPISGHTALYWYRQSLGQGPEFLIYFQGTGAADDSGLPNDRFFAVRPEGSVSTLKIQRTERGDSAVYLCASSSSRTSGTYEQYFGPGTRLTVT.

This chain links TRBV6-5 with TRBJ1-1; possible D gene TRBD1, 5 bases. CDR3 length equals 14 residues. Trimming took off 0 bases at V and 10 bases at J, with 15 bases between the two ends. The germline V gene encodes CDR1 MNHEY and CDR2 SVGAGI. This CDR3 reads CASSYSGTRAGAFF. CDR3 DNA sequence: TGTGCCAGCAGTTACTCTGGTACCAGGGCTGGAGCTTTCTTT.

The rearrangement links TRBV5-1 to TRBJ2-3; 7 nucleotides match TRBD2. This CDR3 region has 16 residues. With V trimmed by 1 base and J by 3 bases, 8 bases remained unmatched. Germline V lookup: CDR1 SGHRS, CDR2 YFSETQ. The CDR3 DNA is TGCGCCAGCAGCTTGTGGAGCGGGGCGGCGACAGATACGCAGTATTTT. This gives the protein CASSLWSGAATDTQYF. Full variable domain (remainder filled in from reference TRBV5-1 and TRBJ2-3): KAGVTQTPRYLIKTRGQQVTLSCSPISGHRSVSWYQQTPGQGLQFLFEYFSETQRNKGNFPGRFSGRQFSNSRSEMNVSTLELGDSALYLCASSLWSGAATDTQYFGPGTRLTVL.

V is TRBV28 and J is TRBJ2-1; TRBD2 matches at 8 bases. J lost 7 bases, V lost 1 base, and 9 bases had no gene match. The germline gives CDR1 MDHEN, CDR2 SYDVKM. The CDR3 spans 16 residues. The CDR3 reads CASSLYREGPGNEQFF. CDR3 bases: TGTGCCAGCAGTTTATACCGGGAGGGGCCGGGTAATGAGCAGTTCTTC.

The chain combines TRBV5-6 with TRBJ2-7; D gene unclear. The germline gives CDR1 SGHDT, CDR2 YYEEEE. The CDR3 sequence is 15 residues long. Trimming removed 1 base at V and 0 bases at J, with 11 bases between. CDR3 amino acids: CASSLKPLSSYEQYF. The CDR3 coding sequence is TGTGCCAGCAGCTTGAAACCCTTGAGCTCCTACGAGCAGTACTTC. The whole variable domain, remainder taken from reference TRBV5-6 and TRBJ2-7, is DAGVTQSPTHLIKTRGQQVTLRCSPKSGHDTVSWYQQALGQGPQFIFQYYEEEERQRGNFPDRFSGHQFPNYSSELNVNALLLGDSALYLCASSLKPLSSYEQYFGPGTRLTVT.

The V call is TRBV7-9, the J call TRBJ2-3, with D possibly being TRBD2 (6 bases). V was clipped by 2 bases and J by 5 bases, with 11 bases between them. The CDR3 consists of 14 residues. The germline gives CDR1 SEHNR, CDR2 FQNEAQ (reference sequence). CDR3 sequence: CASSLSGRGDTQYF. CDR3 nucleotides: TGTGCCAGCAGCTTATCCGGGAGAGGAGATACGCAGTATTTT.